This is a list of T cell receptor beta chains from one sample in a study of response to subunit inactivated influenza vaccine. TCRdb reanalysed the RT-PCR reads using MiXCR and keeps one entry per CDR3 protein. The table lists 450,000 to 500,000 distinct CDR3 sequences, about a tenth of them singletons. Source: PBMCs from blood, taken roughly 46 days after vaccination. These receptors all come from a man aged 50 to 60 who received an inactivated influenza vaccine. Each CDR3 is given with its conserved first and last residue. Fields, in order: J gene, D gene, clone size, V gene, CDR3 protein, CDR3 DNA. D genes are given only for firm matches. A clone size is listed for some rows: how often the clone was seen (once, few, many), or a class if it is expanded.

>TRBJ2-7|-|few|TRBV6-2/TRBV6-3
CASSYSFAGHSYEQYF
TGTGCCAGCAGTTACTCCTTTGCGGGGCACTCCTACGAGCAGTACTTC
>TRBJ2-1|-|-|TRBV20-1
CSARNPQGNEQFF
TGCAGTGCCCGCAATCCTCAGGGCAATGAGCAGTTCTTC
>TRBJ2-7|-|many|TRBV20-1
CSARVPGAVHEQYF
TGCAGTGCTAGAGTACCGGGGGCGGTACACGAGCAGTACTTC
>TRBJ2-6|-|few|TRBV12-3/TRBV12-4
CASTVSGANVLTF
TGTGCCAGCACCGTCTCTGGGGCCAACGTCCTGACTTTC
>TRBJ2-6|TRBD1|many|TRBV6-2/TRBV6-3
CASSYSKGDSYSGANVLTF
TGTGCCAGCAGTTACTCTAAGGGGGACAGCTACTCTGGGGCCAACGTCCTGACTTTC
>TRBJ2-4|TRBD1|few|TRBV7-2
CASSYNRGDIQYF
TGTGCCAGCAGCTATAACAGGGGAGACATTCAGTACTTC
>TRBJ2-3|-|many|TRBV15
CATSRDPGWSDTQYF
TGTGCCACCAGCAGAGACCCGGGTTGGTCAGATACGCAGTATTTT
>TRBJ1-1|-|-|TRBV20-1
CSAQGLNTEAFF
TGCAGTGCACAGGGCCTGAACACTGAAGCTTTCTTT
>TRBJ2-1|-|-|TRBV4-3
CASSQQWGPRLDNEQFF
TGCGCCAGCAGCCAGCAATGGGGACCCAGACTCGACAATGAGCAGTTCTTC
>TRBJ1-6|TRBD1|few|TRBV7-2
CASSLRTGLTYNSPLHF
TGTGCCAGCAGCTTGAGGACAGGGTTGACCTATAATTCACCCCTCCACTTT
>TRBJ2-3|TRBD2|few|TRBV12-3/TRBV12-4
CASSSLPGTSMTDTQYF
TGTGCCAGCAGTTCTCTCCCCGGGACTAGCATGACAGATACGCAGTATTTT
>TRBJ2-7|TRBD2|-|TRBV7-6
CASSARGYLPTWTSGPYEQYF
TGTGCCAGCAGCGCCAGGGGGTACTTACCAACTTGGACTAGCGGCCCGTACGAGCAGTACTTC
>TRBJ1-4|-|many|TRBV11-3
CASSHYATVRGEKLFF
TGTGCCAGCAGCCATTACGCGACGGTCAGAGGAGAAAAACTGTTTTTT
>TRBJ1-1|-|-|TRBV5-4
CASSPGGMSDTEAFF
TGTGCCAGCAGCCCTGGCGGTATGTCTGACACTGAAGCTTTCTTT